This paragraph covers one TCR beta chain sequence. These data come from a study of CD8 T cells in Susac syndrome. The authors reverse transcribed roughly 0.5 to 1 ug RNA with random hexamers. Via MiXCR, TCRdb re-called the immunoSEQ multiplex PCR reads, giving one row per CDR3 protein. The top ten clones hold 0.18% of a sample with about 300,000 distinct CDR3 sequences, about 89% of them seen once. The ends were cut back, 2 bases at V and 4 bases at J, with 24 bases in the middle. This CDR3 spans 18 amino acids. CDR1 SGHRS and CDR2 YFSETQ come from the germline V gene. The gene calls are TRBV5-1 and TRBJ2-5, with D perhaps matching TRBD1 (6 bases). This receptor was taken from a human donor with multiple sclerosis. Sequencing was done on a sample of CD8+ T cells from PBMCs. The CDR3 loop is CASSLQGLGAEGGETQYF. CDR3 bases: TGCGCCAGCAGCTTACAGGGTCTTGGTGCCGAAGGTGGAGAGACCCAGTACTTC.